The rows below give T cell receptor beta chains drawn from one sample of a study of T cell repertoires in cytomegalovirus infection. These receptors are not linked to any known antigen. TCRdb re-analysed the reads in MiXCR, keeping a single row per CDR3 protein. This table has 380,000 or so distinct CDR3 sequences, about 35% appearing once. Sequences were derived from cultured PBMCs, sampled from culture after CMV antigen stimulation. The origin of the receptors is a human donor in good health (CMV status not recorded). Some clones in this sample may be carry-over from other donors' samples. The CDR3 runs from the conserved cysteine through the conserved F or W. A D gene is named only where the DNA matches it firmly. Where a row states a size, it is once, few, many or the class of an expanded clone; other rows omit it.

CDR3nt | CDR3aa | j_gene | len | v_gene | d_gene | abundance
TGTGCCAGCGGCCAATTACTAGCGGGATCGGGTGAGCAGTTCTTC | CASGQLLAGSGEQFF | TRBJ2-1 | 15 | TRBV14 | TRBD2 | -
TGTGCCAGCAGCCAAGATCCGATACGCCGCGGTGGCTACACCTTC | CASSQDPIRRGGYTF | TRBJ1-2 | 15 | TRBV14 | - | few
TGTGCGGGGACTAGTGTAACTGGGGCCAACGTCCTGACTTTC | CAGTSVTGANVLTF | TRBJ2-6 | 14 | TRBV30 | TRBD2 | -
TGTGCCAGTAGTCCGGAAAGCGGGAGAGTCGCAGATACGCAGTATTTT | CASSPESGRVADTQYF | TRBJ2-3 | 16 | TRBV19 | TRBD2 | -
TGTGCCAGCAGCTTAGACAGGGACCACGGCTACACCTTC | CASSLDRDHGYTF | TRBJ1-2 | 13 | TRBV7-2 | - | -
TGTGCCAGCAGCTTAGGAAGCCGAACCAACACTGAAGCTTTCTTT | CASSLGSRTNTEAFF | TRBJ1-1 | 15 | TRBV7-2 | - | many
TGCAGTGGAGCGACACTAGCGGGAGGGCCACAATCCCGCTCGAGTGAGCAGTTCTTC | CSGATLAGGPQSRSSEQFF | TRBJ2-1 | 19 | TRBV20-1 | TRBD2 | few
TGTGCCAGCCAGCGGGGGGAGACTAGCACAGATACGCAGTATTTT | CASQRGETSTDTQYF | TRBJ2-3 | 15 | TRBV28 | TRBD2 | -
TGTGCCAGCAGCCAGAGCGAGGGTACAGGGGGGACCTACGAGCAGTACTTC | CASSQSEGTGGTYEQYF | TRBJ2-7 | 17 | TRBV4-2 | TRBD1 | few
TGTGCCAGCCAAGGGACTAGCGGGAGGGGGTCGGAAAATGAGCAGTTCTTC | CASQGTSGRGSENEQFF | TRBJ2-1 | 17 | TRBV25-1 | TRBD2 | -
TGTGCCAGCAGTGAAGGGGTGAGGCAGCCCCAGCATTTT | CASSEGVRQPQHF | TRBJ1-5 | 13 | TRBV6-1 | - | -
TGTGCCAGCAGTACCCGACAGAAAAACATTCAGTACTTC | CASSTRQKNIQYF | TRBJ2-4 | 13 | TRBV6-2/TRBV6-3 | - | -
TGTGCCAGCAGCCATAGCGGATTCTCCTACAATGAGCAGTTCTTC | CASSHSGFSYNEQFF | TRBJ2-1 | 15 | TRBV7-6 | - | many
TGTGCCAGCAGTAATACCCGCCCCAGGGGCTTAGAGACCCAGTACTTC | CASSNTRPRGLETQYF | TRBJ2-5 | 16 | TRBV6-6 | - | few
TGCAGCGTGTCCAGGGGGTACGATGAGCAGTTCTTC | CSVSRGYDEQFF | TRBJ2-1 | 12 | TRBV29-1 | TRBD1 | -
TGTGCCAGCAGCGTACAGGGACAACCCACTGAAGCTTTCTTT | CASSVQGQPTEAFF | TRBJ1-1 | 14 | TRBV9 | - | many
TGTGCCAGCAAAGAGGGGTATTCCTACAATGAGCAGTTCTTC | CASKEGYSYNEQFF | TRBJ2-1 | 14 | TRBV5-5 | - | -
TGTGCCAGCAGCTTAGCTAGCGGGAGTTCCGAGCAGTACTTC | CASSLASGSSEQYF | TRBJ2-7 | 14 | TRBV7-6 | TRBD2 | few
TGTGCCAGCGGACAGGGGAATACTGAAGCTTTCTTT | CASGQGNTEAFF | TRBJ1-1 | 12 | TRBV7-9 | TRBD1 | few
TGTGCCAGCAGCCCTCAGACAGGGTATGGAACTGAAGCTTTCTTT | CASSPQTGYGTEAFF | TRBJ1-1 | 15 | TRBV7-8 | TRBD1 | many
TGTGCCAGCACCATCACTCAGAGGGACTCTGGGGCCAACGTCCTGACTTTC | CASTITQRDSGANVLTF | TRBJ2-6 | 17 | TRBV7-8 | - | few
TGTGCCAGCAGCCTACTCGCCGTGGGACAGGGTGTCAGACTGTTTTTT | CASSLLAVGQGVRLFF | TRBJ1-4 | 16 | TRBV7-2 | TRBD1 | few
TGTGCCAGCAGCCCCTTCGCTGCAGAAAGCTCCTATAATTCACCCCTCCACTTT | CASSPFAAESSYNSPLHF | TRBJ1-6 | 18 | TRBV7-6 | - | few
TGTGCCAGCAGCCCTCTTGGGGGAGTCTCTGGGGCCAACGTCCTGACTTTC | CASSPLGGVSGANVLTF | TRBJ2-6 | 17 | TRBV27 | - | once
TGCAGTGCTAATAGCCAGAGCTCCTACAATGAGCAGTTCTTC | CSANSQSSYNEQFF | TRBJ2-1 | 14 | TRBV20-1 | - | -
TGCAGTGCTAGATTCCGTCGGGGTTCACCCCTCCACTTT | CSARFRRGSPLHF | TRBJ1-6 | 13 | TRBV20-1 | - | -
TGTGCCAGCAGTTCCACCCCCCGCGGGACTGCGGAGCCCCAGCATTTT | CASSSTPRGTAEPQHF | TRBJ1-5 | 16 | TRBV12-3/TRBV12-4 | - | -